The rows below give T cell receptor beta chains drawn from one sample of a study of blood T cell repertoires in COVID-19. Some clones are missing from TCRdb's copy, which holds only in-frame ones; the method was immunoSEQ multiplex PCR. This sample has around 190,000 clones, with approximately 80% found just once. The sequencing input was peripheral blood. The receptors shown here come from a woman in her thirties or forties with COVID-19, enrolled during active disease. The CDR3 runs from the conserved cysteine through the conserved F or W. D genes are given only for firm matches. Part of the rows lack a size; the others show once, few, many or a class for expanded clones.

d_call clone_size j_call cdr3_length v_call cdr3_aa cdr3_nt
TRBD2 NA TRBJ2-5 19 TRBV7-9 CASTRLSSSGGVIQETQYF TGTGCCAGCACTCGGTTATCGTCTAGCGGGGGGGTGATTCAAGAGACCCAGTACTTC
NA NA TRBJ2-1 13 TRBV28 CASTGGPYNEQFF TGTGCCAGCACCGGGGGGCCCTACAATGAGCAGTTCTTC
NA NA TRBJ1-1 13 TRBV9 CASSGGLNTEAFF TGTGCCAGCAGCGGCGGGTTGAACACTGAAGCTTTCTTT
NA NA TRBJ1-6 12 TRBV6-2/TRBV6-3 CASSYSIRPLHF TGTGCCAGCAGTTACTCGATCAGACCCCTCCACTTT
NA NA TRBJ2-4 13 TRBV5-4 CASSLSGAGIQYF TGTGCCAGCAGCTTGTCTGGCGCGGGCATTCAGTACTTC
NA NA TRBJ1-2 14 TRBV18 CASSPRQVNYGYTF TGTGCCAGCTCACCGAGACAGGTCAACTATGGCTACACCTTC
NA NA TRBJ2-7 16 TRBV19 CASSIFPTMSSYEQYF TGTGCCAGTAGTATTTTCCCTACTATGTCCTCCTACGAGCAGTACTTC
NA NA TRBJ1-3 13 TRBV19 CASSSFSGNTIYF TGTGCCAGTAGTTCCTTCTCTGGAAACACCATATATTTT
NA NA TRBJ1-1 14 TRBV19 CASSPSTANTEAFF TGTGCCAGTAGTCCCTCGACAGCGAACACTGAAGCTTTCTTT
TRBD2 NA TRBJ2-5 16 TRBV7-6 CASSPVGSGGLKTQYF TGTGCCAGCAGCCCCGTGGGTAGCGGGGGGTTAAAGACCCAGTACTTC
TRBD1 few TRBJ2-5 15 TRBV19 CASSPDRTYQETQYF TGTGCCAGTAGTCCGGACAGGACGTACCAAGAGACCCAGTACTTC
NA NA TRBJ2-5 14 TRBV7-7 CASSPSGQGETQYF TGTGCTAGCAGTCCTAGCGGCCAGGGGGAGACCCAGTACTTC
TRBD1 NA TRBJ1-5 16 TRBV28 CASSSSRTGFSEPQHF TGTGCCAGCAGCTCGAGTAGGACAGGGTTTAGTGAACCCCAGCATTTT
NA NA TRBJ1-1 13 TRBV6-5 CASGTEVNTEAFF TGTGCCAGCGGGACTGAAGTGAACACTGAAGCTTTCTTT
TRBD2 NA TRBJ2-5 15 TRBV7-7 CASSFGLAGGETQYF TGTGCTAGCAGCTTCGGACTAGCGGGAGGAGAGACCCAGTACTTC
TRBD1 NA TRBJ1-2 16 TRBV18 CASSPPGTGLLKGYTF TGTGCCAGCTCACCACCTGGGACAGGTCTACTAAAGGGCTACACCTTC
NA NA TRBJ2-2 16 TRBV9 CASSVGAAVNTGELFF TGTGCCAGCAGCGTTGGGGCGGCGGTGAACACCGGGGAGCTGTTTTTT
TRBD1 NA TRBJ1-2 14 TRBV9 CASSDDREYYGYTF TGTGCCAGCAGCGACGACAGGGAGTACTATGGCTACACCTTC
TRBD2 NA TRBJ2-2 21 TRBV18 CASSPTAPGLAGGPSTGELFF TGTGCCAGCTCACCTACCGCTCCAGGACTAGCGGGGGGGCCGTCCACCGGGGAGCTGTTTTTT
TRBD2 few TRBJ2-3 15 TRBV29-1 CSDRGSRMGADTQYF TGCAGCGACCGCGGGAGTAGGATGGGCGCAGATACGCAGTATTTT
NA NA TRBJ2-7 14 TRBV5-4 CASSLEQGTYEQYF TGTGCCAGCAGCTTGGAGCAGGGTACCTACGAGCAGTACTTC
NA few TRBJ1-6 15 TRBV4-2 CASSQASTGNSPLHF TGTGCCAGCAGCCAAGCGTCCACAGGGAATTCACCCCTCCACTTT
NA NA TRBJ1-2 11 TRBV12-3/TRBV12-4 CASKSGYGYTF TGTGCCAGCAAATCGGGCTATGGCTACACCTTC
NA NA TRBJ1-2 14 TRBV18 CASSPPTTGYGYTF TGTGCCAGCTCACCACCGACAACAGGCTATGGCTACACCTTC
NA NA TRBJ1-1 15 TRBV28 CASSLVGAGNTEAFF TGTGCCAGCAGTTTAGTGGGGGCAGGAAACACTGAAGCTTTCTTT
TRBD1 NA TRBJ2-1 15 TRBV6-5 CASRAAGGKNNEQFF TGTGCCAGCAGAGCCGCAGGGGGCAAAAACAATGAGCAGTTCTTC
TRBD2 NA TRBJ2-1 15 TRBV11-2 CASSLGETSWNEQFF TGTGCCAGCAGCTTAGGTGAGACTAGCTGGAATGAGCAGTTCTTC
TRBD2 many TRBJ2-1 17 TRBV7-9 CASSLAGLASSYNEQFF TGTGCCAGCAGCTTAGCGGGACTAGCGAGCTCCTACAATGAGCAGTTCTTC
NA NA TRBJ1-1 15 TRBV6-5 CASRYTSSPVERAFF TGTGCCAGCAGGTACACCTCCTCGCCTGTAGAACGAGCTTTCTTT
NA NA TRBJ1-4 15 TRBV15 CASRDSPVANEKLFF TGTGCCAGTCGGGACTCCCCTGTGGCTAATGAAAAACTGTTTTTT
TRBD2 NA TRBJ2-1 14 TRBV5-1 CASSSGVGNNEQFF TGCGCCAGCAGCAGCGGGGTGGGAAACAATGAGCAGTTCTTC
TRBD2 NA TRBJ2-5 19 TRBV7-9 CASSLGVAPLAGGQETQYF TGTGCCAGCAGCTTAGGAGTTGCCCCACTAGCGGGGGGCCAAGAGACCCAGTACTTC
NA few TRBJ2-1 14 TRBV2 CASESGSAYNEQFF TGTGCCAGCGAATCGGGGTCAGCCTACAATGAGCAGTTCTTC
NA NA TRBJ1-4 14 TRBV5-1 CASSLQGLREKLFF TGCGCCAGCAGCCTCCAGGGGTTGCGTGAAAAACTGTTTTTT
NA NA TRBJ2-7 16 TRBV4-1 CASSQQPGLSSYEQYF TGCGCCAGCAGCCAGCAGCCGGGACTCAGCTCCTACGAGCAGTACTTC
TRBD1 NA TRBJ2-1 16 TRBV28 CASRNKGGATYNEQFF TGTGCCAGCAGGAATAAAGGGGGCGCCACGTACAATGAGCAGTTCTTC
NA NA TRBJ1-3 15 TRBV5-4 CASSSPERQSNTIYF TGTGCCAGCAGCTCACCAGAGAGACAGTCAAACACCATATATTTT
NA NA TRBJ1-1 14 TRBV7-9 CASSLGSVNTEAFF TGTGCCAGCAGCTTAGGTTCGGTTAACACTGAAGCTTTCTTT
NA NA TRBJ1-1 14 TRBV15 CATSSGGETTEAFF TGTGCCACCAGCAGTGGAGGGGAGACCACTGAAGCTTTCTTT
NA NA TRBJ1-2 13 TRBV19 CASTVWGHYGYTF TGTGCCAGTACGGTTTGGGGGCACTATGGCTACACCTTC
NA NA TRBJ2-1 12 TRBV18 CASSPLAGEQFF TGTGCCAGCTCACCACTAGCCGGTGAGCAGTTCTTC
TRBD1 NA TRBJ1-3 19 TRBV3-1/TRBV3-2 CASSQDAHSYRGSGNTIYF TGTGCCAGCAGCCAAGACGCCCATTCCTACAGGGGATCTGGAAACACCATATATTTT
NA NA TRBJ1-3 17 TRBV5-6 CASSLPYGGSSGNTIYF TGTGCCAGCAGCCTACCATACGGAGGGAGCTCTGGAAACACCATATATTTT
TRBD2 NA TRBJ2-5 15 TRBV28 CASSLLAGGPETQYF TGTGCCAGCAGTTTACTAGCGGGAGGCCCCGAGACCCAGTACTTC
TRBD1 NA TRBJ2-5 16 TRBV5-5 CASSSRPGTGVETQYF TGTGCCAGCAGCTCACGTCCCGGGACAGGTGTGGAGACCCAGTACTTC
NA NA TRBJ2-1 12 TRBV12-3/TRBV12-4 CASSPRRFPEFF TGTGCCAGCAGCCCTAGACGATTTCCCGAGTTCTTC